This entry is about one T cell receptor (beta chain). The antigen remains undetermined. Using genomic DNA as the template, TCR beta VDJ and CDR3 profiling was carried out. TCRdb called the reads again in MiXCR, with one record for every CDR3 protein. The sample holds 250,000 to 350,000 distinct CDR3 sequences, roughly three fifths seen once. Germline trimming cut 6 bases from V and 7 bases from J; bases unmatched to any gene: 3. CDR1 and CDR2 from the germline V gene are LNHDA and SQIVND (reference sequence). CDR3 size: 13 residues. The sample comes from a study of CD8+CD57+ T cells in acquired aplastic anemia. The wider study: The mean DNA yield obtained from sorted CD4+ and CD8+ cells came to 3 to 3.5 ug. General study results and limits: Significant differences in CD8+ Simpson's diversity were not observed between patients and controls. Sharing between patients and controls was observed for twenty-nine CD8+ CDR3 sequences.

The sequence came from a human donor with severe aplastic anemia or a healthy control (not recorded which). The sequenced sample was sorted CD4+, CD8+, or CD8+CD57+ T cells (not recorded which) from PBMCs. The rearrangement uses TRBV19 and TRBJ1-4, with 9 bases aligning to TRBD1. This CDR3 reads CASRDRGFEKLFF. The CDR3 nucleotides are TGTGCCAGTAGGGACAGGGGATTTGAAAAACTGTTTTTT.